A selection of T cell receptor beta chains follows, all from one sample in a study of cytomegalovirus exposure and HLA in healthy donors. Sequencing used immunoSEQ multiplex PCR; TCRdb keeps in-frame clones, though not all of them. The sample shows about 130,000 clones, approximately 80% of them seen only once. Sequencing was performed on PBMCs. The receptor set was obtained from a man aged 25-45 years in good health and CMV-seropositive. The conserved cysteine and the conserved F or W are not part of the CDR3 here. The listing skips clone size in some rows; elsewhere it reads once, few, many or a size class.

size	V	length	CDR3
NA	TRBV27	9	ASSSGGEQF
NA	TRBV10-3	11	AIRGTGGSEAF
once	TRBV5-1	12	ASSLTQSYYEQY
NA	TRBV5-4	11	ASSQTQSETQY
NA	TRBV7-9	14	ASSFWRAALSYEQY
NA	TRBV6-5	14	ASSYSGGQTSYEQY
NA	TRBV2	16	ASSGDRGVGTANEKLF
NA	TRBV28	12	ASSSPVAYNEQF
many	TRBV15	11	ATSRSYSHEQY
NA	TRBV5-6	10	ASGRRVDEQF
NA	TRBV10-3	12	AISDRTSNQPQH
NA	TRBV7-6	12	ASSPGGGGHEQY
NA	TRBV30	13	AWAWSGRVSDTQY
once	TRBV2	12	ASSGGQGTDTQY
NA	TRBV6-1	12	ASRLAGATDTQY
NA	TRBV18	13	ASSPDGRYQETQY
once	TRBV5-1	13	ASTLWGLADTEAF
NA	TRBV7-9	14	ASSLGGFNRDFEQY
NA	TRBV29-1	9	SVLPVEAQY
NA	TRBV27	13	ASSFRLASTDTQY
NA	TRBV9	12	ASSVGGVGNTQY
NA	TRBV4-3	15	ASSYSLGGGAAHEQY
NA	TRBV11-2	13	ASSGRDRGQFLAF
NA	TRBV18	11	ASSRDMNTEAF
medium-sized	TRBV11-3	9	ASTPIGELF
NA	TRBV7-9	14	ASSSGLAGLYNEQF
NA	TRBV7-3	14	ASSLIGTGGKNTQY
NA	TRBV27	12	ASSLRGPGNTIY
NA	TRBV5-1	11	ASSGQASGELF
NA	TRBV2	13	ASSEGLTTNEKLF
NA	TRBV5-6	12	ASSLRQGKQPQH
NA	TRBV5-1	13	ASERGTSGAYEQY
NA	TRBV29-1	11	SVTGGPGNTIY
few	TRBV7-9	13	ASSDTGSHAYEQY
NA	TRBV5-1	11	ASSSGEQYGYT
NA	TRBV7-2	11	ASSSQGDTEAF
NA	TRBV7-3	15	ASSLNPGLADGNEQF
NA	TRBV7-9	13	ASSSQVFHSYEQY
NA	TRBV30	14	AWRAQRGTSGNTQY
NA	TRBV19	13	ASSPSGQTTGELF
NA	TRBV5-1	12	ASSRDRGTGELF
NA	TRBV19	12	ASSTSDSNQPQH
NA	TRBV5-1	14	ASSSSQPGQGYGYT
NA	TRBV6-5	13	ASSYERGAGETQY
NA	TRBV11-3	13	ASSKVGGNNQPQH
few	TRBV7-2	12	ASSPRGGNYGYT
NA	TRBV27	11	ASSLGQVYEQY
NA	TRBV18	11	ASSPLTGEGYT